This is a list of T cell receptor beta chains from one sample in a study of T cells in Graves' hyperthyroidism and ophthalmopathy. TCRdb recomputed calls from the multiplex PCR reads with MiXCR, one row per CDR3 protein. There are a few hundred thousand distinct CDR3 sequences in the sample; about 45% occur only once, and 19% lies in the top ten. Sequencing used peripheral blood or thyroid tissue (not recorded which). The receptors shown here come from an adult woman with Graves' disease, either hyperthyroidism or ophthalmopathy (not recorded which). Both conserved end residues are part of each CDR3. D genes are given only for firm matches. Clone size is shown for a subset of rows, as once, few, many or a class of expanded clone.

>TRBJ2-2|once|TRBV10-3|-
TGTGCCATCAGTGAGTCGGGGAACGCGAACACCGGGGAGCTGTTTTTT
CAISESGNANTGELFF
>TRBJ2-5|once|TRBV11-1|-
TGTGCCAGCAGCTTACCACAGGCACAAGAGACCCAGTACTTC
CASSLPQAQETQYF
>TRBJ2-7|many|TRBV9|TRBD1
TGTGCCAGCAGCGGAAGAGACAGGGGATCGGACGAGCAGTACTTC
CASSGRDRGSDEQYF
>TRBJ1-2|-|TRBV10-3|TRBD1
TGTGCCATCACCCCACAGGGGGGGATCTACACCTTC
CAITPQGGIYTF
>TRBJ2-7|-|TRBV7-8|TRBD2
TGTGCCAGCAGCTTAGGGCTAGCGGGAGTCCTGGGCTCCTACGAGCAGTACTTC
CASSLGLAGVLGSYEQYF
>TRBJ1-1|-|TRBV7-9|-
TGTGCCAGCAGCCGAAACCAGGGAATTATGAACACTGAAGCTTTCTTT
CASSRNQGIMNTEAFF
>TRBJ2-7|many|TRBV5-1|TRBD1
TGCGCCAGCAGTCTTCGCCGGGACAGGGGTTACGAGCAGTACTTC
CASSLRRDRGYEQYF
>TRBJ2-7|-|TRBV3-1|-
TGTGCCAGCAGCCAAGATCATGGCGGGGGCCATACCTACGGGCAGTACTTC
CASSQDHGGGHTYGQYF
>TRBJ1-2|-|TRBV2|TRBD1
TGTGCCAGCAGCGCAGGGACAGGGGGGGGCTATGGCTACACCTTC
CASSAGTGGGYGYTF
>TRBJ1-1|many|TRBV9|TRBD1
TGTGCCAGCAGCGTAGCAGGGGGCCCTTTGAACACTGAAGCTTTCTTT
CASSVAGGPLNTEAFF
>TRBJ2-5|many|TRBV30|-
TGTGCCCAGAATGTGCGAGAGACCCAGTACTTC
CAQNVRETQYF
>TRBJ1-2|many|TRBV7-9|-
TGTGCCAGCAGCTTAAACAGGGCCAACTATGGCTACACCTTC
CASSLNRANYGYTF
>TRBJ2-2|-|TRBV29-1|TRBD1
TGCAGCGTTGAAGGGACAGGGAATTTCGGGGAGCTGTTTTTT
CSVEGTGNFGELFF
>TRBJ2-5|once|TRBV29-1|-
TGCAGCGTTGACCCCCACCGGGACGGAAAAGAGACCCAGTACTTC
CSVDPHRDGKETQYF
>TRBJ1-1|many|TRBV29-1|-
TGCAGCGTGAGCCGGGTCGTCTCTGAAGCTTTCTTT
CSVSRVVSEAFF
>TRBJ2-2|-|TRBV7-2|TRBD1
TGTGCCAGCAGCCGGGACAGGGGGGACGGGCAGCTGTTTTTT
CASSRDRGDGQLFF
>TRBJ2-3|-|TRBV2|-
TGTACCAGCAGAGGGGTGTTGCCTAGCACAGATACGCAGTATTTT
CTSRGVLPSTDTQYF
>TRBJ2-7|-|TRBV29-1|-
TGCACCCCAATCGACCGGCGGCGAAACTCAAAATCCTACGAGCAGTACTTC
CTPIDRRRNSKSYEQYF
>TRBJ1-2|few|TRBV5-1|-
TGCGCCAGCAGCTCTGGGTACACCTTC
CASSSGYTF
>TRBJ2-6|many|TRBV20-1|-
TGCAGTGCTAGAAGTTCAAGTCGGTCTGGGGCCAACGTCCTGACTTTC
CSARSSSRSGANVLTF
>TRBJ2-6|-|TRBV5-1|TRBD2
TGCGCCAGCAGACGAACCAGTAGCGGGACTGGGGCCAACGTCCTGACTTTC
CASRRTSSGTGANVLTF
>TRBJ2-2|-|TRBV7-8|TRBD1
TGTGCCAGCAGCTGGGGGACAGGGGTCTCCGGGGAGCTGTTTTTT
CASSWGTGVSGELFF
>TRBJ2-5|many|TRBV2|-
TGTGCCAGCACTGAACAGGGTCTAAATCCCCGGTTGTGGGAGACCCAGTACTTC
CASTEQGLNPRLWETQYF
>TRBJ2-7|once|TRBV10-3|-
TGTGCCATCAGTGATAGGGGTTACGAGCAGTACTTC
CAISDRGYEQYF
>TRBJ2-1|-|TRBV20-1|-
TGCAGTGCAAGCGATAGTATCTATGAGCAGTTCTTC
CSASDSIYEQFF
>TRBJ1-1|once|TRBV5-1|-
TGCGCCAGCAGCTCCAAAACATCCGGTATTGAAGCTTTCTTT
CASSSKTSGIEAFF
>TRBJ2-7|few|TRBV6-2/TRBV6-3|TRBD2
TGTGCCAGCAGTTATCGGGACTACTCCTACGAGCAGTACTTC
CASSYRDYSYEQYF
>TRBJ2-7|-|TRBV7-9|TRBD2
TGCGCCAGCAGCGATTGGGGACTAGCGGGGCGACCCTGGGTGGAGCAGTACTTC
CASSDWGLAGRPWVEQYF
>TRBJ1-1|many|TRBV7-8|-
TGTGCCAGCGGAAGGAGGGGGGCGCGGTCCGGCACTGAAGCTTTCTTT
CASGRRGARSGTEAFF
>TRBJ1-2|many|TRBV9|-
TGTGCCAGCAGTGAAAGGACAGATAACTATGGCTACACCTTC
CASSERTDNYGYTF